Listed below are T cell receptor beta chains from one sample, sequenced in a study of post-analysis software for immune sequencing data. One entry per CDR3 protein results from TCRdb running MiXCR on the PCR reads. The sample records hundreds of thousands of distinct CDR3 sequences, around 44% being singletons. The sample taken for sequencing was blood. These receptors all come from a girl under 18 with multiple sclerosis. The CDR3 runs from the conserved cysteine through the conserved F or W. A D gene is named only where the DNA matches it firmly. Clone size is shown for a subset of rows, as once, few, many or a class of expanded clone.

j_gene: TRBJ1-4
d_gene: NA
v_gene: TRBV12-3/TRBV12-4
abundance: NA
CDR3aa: CASSLPPQEGLFF
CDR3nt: TGTGCCAGCAGTTTACCCCCACAGGAGGGACTGTTTTTT

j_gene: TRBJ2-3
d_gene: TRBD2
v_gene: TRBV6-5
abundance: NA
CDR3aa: CASSPRASGITDTQYF
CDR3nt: TGTGCTAGCAGTCCCCGAGCTAGCGGGATCACAGATACGCAGTATTTT

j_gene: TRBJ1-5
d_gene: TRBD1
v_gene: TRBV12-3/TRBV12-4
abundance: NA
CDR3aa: CASSSQGAGGQPQHF
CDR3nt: TGTGCCAGCAGCTCTCAGGGGGCCGGGGGTCAGCCCCAGCATTTT

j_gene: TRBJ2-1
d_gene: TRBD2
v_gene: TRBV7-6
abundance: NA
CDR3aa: CASSLTGTSSNEQFF
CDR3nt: TGTGCCAGCAGTCTAACCGGGACTAGCAGCAATGAGCAGTTCTTC

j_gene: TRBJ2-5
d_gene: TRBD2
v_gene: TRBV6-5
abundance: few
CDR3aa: CASSYGLAETQYF
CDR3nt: TGTGCCAGCAGTTATGGACTAGCGGAGACCCAGTACTTC

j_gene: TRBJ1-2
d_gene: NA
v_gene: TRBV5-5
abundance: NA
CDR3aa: CASIQRPYQVGYTF
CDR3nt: TGTGCCAGCATACAGCGGCCCTATCAAGTGGGCTACACCTTC

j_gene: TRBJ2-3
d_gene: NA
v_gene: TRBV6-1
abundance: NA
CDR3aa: CASSGLYTDTQYF
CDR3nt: TGTGCCAGCAGTGGGTTATACACAGATACGCAGTATTTT

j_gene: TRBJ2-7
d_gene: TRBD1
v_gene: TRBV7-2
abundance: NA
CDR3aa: CASSRRDSRQYF
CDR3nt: TGTGCCAGCAGCCGAAGGGACAGCCGGCAGTACTTC

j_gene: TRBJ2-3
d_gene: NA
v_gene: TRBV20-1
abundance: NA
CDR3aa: CSAPGTFADTQYF
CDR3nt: TGCAGTGCTCCCGGGACATTCGCTGATACGCAGTATTTT

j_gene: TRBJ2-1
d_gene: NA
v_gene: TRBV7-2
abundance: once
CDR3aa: CASSLGLERTYNEQFF
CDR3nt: TGTGCCAGCAGCTTAGGCCTCGAGAGAACCTACAATGAGCAGTTCTTC

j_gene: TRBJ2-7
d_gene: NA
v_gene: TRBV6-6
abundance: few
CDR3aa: CASSTGIISYEQYF
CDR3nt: TGTGCCAGCAGTACAGGGATAATATCTTACGAGCAGTACTTC

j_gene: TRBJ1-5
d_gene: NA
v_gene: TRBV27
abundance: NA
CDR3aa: CASSSRYRGNQPQHF
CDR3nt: TGTGCCAGCAGTTCCCGTTACAGGGGCAATCAGCCCCAGCATTTT

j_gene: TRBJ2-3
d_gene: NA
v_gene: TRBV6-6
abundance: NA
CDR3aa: CASSPLNGGKPDTQYF
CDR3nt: TGTGCCAGCAGCCCTTTGAACGGGGGTAAGCCAGATACGCAGTATTTT

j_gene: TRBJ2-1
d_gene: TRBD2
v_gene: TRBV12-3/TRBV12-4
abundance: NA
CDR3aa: CASTKLAARGEDEQFF
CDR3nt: TGTGCCAGCACCAAACTAGCGGCCCGGGGAGAGGACGAGCAGTTCTTC

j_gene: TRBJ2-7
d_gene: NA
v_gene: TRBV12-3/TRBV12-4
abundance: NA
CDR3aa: CASSRASASYEQYF
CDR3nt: TGTGCCAGCAGTAGGGCTAGCGCTTCCTACGAGCAGTACTTC

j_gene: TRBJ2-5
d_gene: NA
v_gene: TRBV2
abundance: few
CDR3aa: CASREETALQETQYF
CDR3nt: TGTGCCAGCAGGGAGGAGACAGCTCTCCAAGAGACCCAGTACTTC

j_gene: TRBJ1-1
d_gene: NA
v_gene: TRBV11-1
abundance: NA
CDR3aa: CANSREGKTEAFF
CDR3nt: TGTGCCAACAGCCGGGAGGGGAAGACTGAAGCTTTCTTT

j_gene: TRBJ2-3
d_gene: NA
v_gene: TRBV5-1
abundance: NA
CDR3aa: CASSYYGSTDTQYF
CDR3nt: TGCGCCAGCAGCTATTACGGGAGCACAGATACGCAGTATTTT

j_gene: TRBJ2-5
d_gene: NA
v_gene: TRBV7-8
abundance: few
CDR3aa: CASSSTTIKETQYF
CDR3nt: TGTGCCAGCAGCTCAACGACTATAAAAGAGACCCAGTACTTC

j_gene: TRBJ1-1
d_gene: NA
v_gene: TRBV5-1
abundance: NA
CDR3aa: CASSLSPGGPTEAFF
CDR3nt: TGCGCCAGCAGCCTCTCCCCGGGGGGCCCCACTGAAGCTTTCTTT

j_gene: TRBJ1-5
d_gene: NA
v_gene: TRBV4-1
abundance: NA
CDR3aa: CASSQVEEVQPQHF
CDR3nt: TGCGCCAGCAGCCAAGTTGAGGAAGTGCAGCCCCAGCATTTT

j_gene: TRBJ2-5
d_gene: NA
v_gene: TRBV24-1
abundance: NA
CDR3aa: CATSTGHSYQETQYF
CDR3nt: TGTGCCACCAGTACGGGACATTCGTACCAAGAGACCCAGTACTTC

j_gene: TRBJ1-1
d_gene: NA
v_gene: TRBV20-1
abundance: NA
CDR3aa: CSARRGVGAFF
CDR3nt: TGCAGTGCTAGACGGGGGGTGGGGGCTTTCTTT

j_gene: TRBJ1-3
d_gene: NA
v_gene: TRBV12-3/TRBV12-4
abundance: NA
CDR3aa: CASSLRYSGNTIYF
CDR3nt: TGTGCCAGCAGTTTAAGATACTCTGGAAACACCATATATTTT

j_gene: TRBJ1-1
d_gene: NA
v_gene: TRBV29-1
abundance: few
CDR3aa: CSADKGRNTEAFF
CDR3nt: TGCAGCGCCGACAAGGGTAGGAACACTGAAGCTTTCTTT

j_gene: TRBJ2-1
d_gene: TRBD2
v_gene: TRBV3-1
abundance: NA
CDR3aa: CASSASQQREGQQVNEQFF
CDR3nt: TGTGCCAGCAGTGCGAGCCAGCAGCGGGAGGGCCAGCAGGTCAATGAGCAGTTCTTC